This T cell receptor beta chain was identified in a study of T cell changes during pregnancy in multiple sclerosis. The CDR3 extends over 15 amino acids. Germline-derived CDR1 and CDR2 are SGHTA and FQGTGA. V shed 4 bases and J shed 3 bases, with 14 bases lying between them. Sequenced by immunoSEQ multiplex PCR; TCRdb stores in-frame clones only, minus some. The sample lists about 50,000 clones; around 87% were seen once. The TCR sequence derives from a female donor in good health, enrolled as a control in a pregnancy study. The V call is TRBV7-3, the J call TRBJ2-3, with D perhaps TRBD2 (7 bases). This specimen was peripheral blood, taken after pregnancy. CDR3 DNA sequence: TGTGCCAGCAGCTACCTCGGGGGGCAGACAGATACGCAGTATTTT. This translates into CASSYLGGQTDTQYF. Full variable domain (rest looked up from reference TRBV7-3 and TRBJ2-3): GAGVSQTPSNKVTEKGKYVELRCDPISGHTALYWYRQSLGQGPEFLIYFQGTGAADDSGLPNDRFFAVRPEGSVSTLKIQRTERGDSAVYLCASSYLGGQTDTQYFGPGTRLTVL.